This is a list of T cell receptor beta chains from one sample in a study of blood T cell repertoires in COVID-19. Assay used: immunoSEQ multiplex PCR; TCRdb lists only in-frame clones, some missing. The top ten hold about 4.1% of the sample, which has some 100,000 clones, about 78% seen once. The sequencing sample was made of peripheral blood. These TCRs come from a human donor in a cohort sampled during active or convalescent COVID-19. CDR3s include the opening cysteine and the closing phenylalanine or tryptophan. Each record gives: V gene, J gene, CDR3 protein.

v_gene: TRBV4-1; j_gene: TRBJ2-7; CDR3aa: CASSLQDRFSYEQYF
v_gene: TRBV7-9; j_gene: TRBJ1-4; CDR3aa: CASSPSREKLFF
v_gene: TRBV10-3; j_gene: TRBJ2-1; CDR3aa: CAISEIGGGTYNEQFF
v_gene: TRBV11-2; j_gene: TRBJ1-3; CDR3aa: CASSYLGGGNTIYF
v_gene: TRBV3-1/TRBV3-2; j_gene: TRBJ1-2; CDR3aa: CASSQRTGYTF
v_gene: TRBV5-1; j_gene: TRBJ1-3; CDR3aa: CASSPSTGSGNTIYF
v_gene: TRBV28; j_gene: TRBJ1-5; CDR3aa: CASSLRGARGNQPQHF
v_gene: TRBV28; j_gene: TRBJ2-1; CDR3aa: CASSLVRGGAYNEQFF
v_gene: TRBV11-2; j_gene: TRBJ1-4; CDR3aa: CASSWTGRRKGEKLFF
v_gene: TRBV5-1; j_gene: TRBJ2-3; CDR3aa: CASSTGGRDTQYF
v_gene: TRBV29-1; j_gene: TRBJ2-1; CDR3aa: CSVEGLAVGYNEQFF